These T cell receptor beta chains were read from a single sample in a study of regulatory T cells in long-lasting Graves disease. Via MiXCR, TCRdb re-called the multiplex PCR reads, giving one row per CDR3 protein. The table shows around 250,000 distinct CDR3 sequences, with under 20% occurring only once. These same data were also listed under a study on T cells in Graves' hyperthyroidism and ophthalmopathy.

The sequencing used peripheral blood mononuclear cells (PBMCs), collected at new diagnosis, from a patient treated with antithyroid drugs. The receptors stem from a woman in her thirties with Graves disease. CDR3s include the opening cysteine and the closing phenylalanine or tryptophan. The D gene is left open where the match is weak. Not all rows give a size; the values are once, few, many and, for expanded clones, a class.

v_call: TRBV5-1
clone_size: few
cdr3_length: 17
d_call: TRBD1
j_call: TRBJ2-3
cdr3_aa: CASSLGTGSLGTDTQYF
cdr3_nt: TGCGCCAGCAGCTTGGGGACAGGGAGTCTTGGCACAGATACGCAGTATTTT

v_call: TRBV29-1
clone_size: many
cdr3_length: 13
d_call: NA
j_call: TRBJ2-1
cdr3_aa: CSGLRDPYSEQFF
cdr3_nt: TGCAGCGGCCTCCGGGACCCGTATAGTGAGCAGTTCTTC

v_call: TRBV3-1
clone_size: many
cdr3_length: 14
d_call: NA
j_call: TRBJ1-1
cdr3_aa: CASSRLSSDTEAFF
cdr3_nt: TGTGCCAGCAGTCGCCTATCCTCGGACACTGAAGCTTTCTTT

v_call: TRBV11-3
clone_size: many
cdr3_length: 15
d_call: NA
j_call: TRBJ2-5
cdr3_aa: CASSSLGTRGETQYF
cdr3_nt: TGTGCCAGCAGCTCCCTGGGCACAAGGGGAGAGACCCAGTACTTC

v_call: TRBV4-1
clone_size: many
cdr3_length: 14
d_call: NA
j_call: TRBJ1-3
cdr3_aa: CASSPEGTGNTIYF
cdr3_nt: TGCGCCAGCAGCCCTGAGGGTACGGGAAACACCATATATTTT

v_call: TRBV4-1
clone_size: many
cdr3_length: 15
d_call: NA
j_call: TRBJ2-2
cdr3_aa: CASSEGFLQGGELFF
cdr3_nt: TGCGCCAGCAGCGAAGGCTTTTTACAAGGCGGGGAGCTGTTTTTT

v_call: TRBV27
clone_size: many
cdr3_length: 17
d_call: NA
j_call: TRBJ2-1
cdr3_aa: CASSSSLRGGRVNEQFF
cdr3_nt: TGTGCCAGCAGTTCCTCTTTGAGGGGGGGCCGGGTCAATGAGCAGTTCTTC

v_call: TRBV20-1
clone_size: many
cdr3_length: 14
d_call: TRBD1
j_call: TRBJ2-7
cdr3_aa: CSAPLSGQVYEQYF
cdr3_nt: TGCAGTGCCCCCTTGTCGGGACAGGTCTACGAGCAGTACTTC

v_call: TRBV20-1
clone_size: many
cdr3_length: 12
d_call: NA
j_call: TRBJ1-2
cdr3_aa: CSARDVGAGYTF
cdr3_nt: TGCAGTGCTAGAGATGTGGGGGCGGGCTACACCTTC

v_call: TRBV6-9
clone_size: NA
cdr3_length: 22
d_call: NA
j_call: TRBJ1-3
cdr3_aa: CASSLQTFGSPDPNYRINTIYF
cdr3_nt: TGTGCCAGCAGTTTGCAGACATTTGGTTCTCCTGACCCCAACTATAGGATAAACACCATATATTTT

v_call: TRBV5-5
clone_size: many
cdr3_length: 14
d_call: NA
j_call: TRBJ1-5
cdr3_aa: CASSVGAPGQPQHF
cdr3_nt: TGTGCCAGCAGCGTGGGGGCGCCGGGGCAGCCCCAGCATTTT

v_call: TRBV20-1
clone_size: many
cdr3_length: 12
d_call: NA
j_call: TRBJ1-4
cdr3_aa: CSALNSNEKLFF
cdr3_nt: TGCAGTGCTCTGAACTCTAATGAAAAACTGTTTTTT

v_call: TRBV7-8
clone_size: many
cdr3_length: 13
d_call: NA
j_call: TRBJ1-1
cdr3_aa: CASSRGRDTEAFF
cdr3_nt: TGTGCCAGCAGCCGAGGACGCGACACTGAAGCTTTCTTT

v_call: TRBV5-1
clone_size: NA
cdr3_length: 15
d_call: TRBD2
j_call: TRBJ2-3
cdr3_aa: CASSLSGGSTDTQYF
cdr3_nt: TGCGCCAGCAGCTTGAGCGGGGGGAGCACAGATACGCAGTATTTT

v_call: TRBV4-1
clone_size: many
cdr3_length: 14
d_call: NA
j_call: TRBJ2-1
cdr3_aa: CASSQVAVNMKQFF
cdr3_nt: TGCGCCAGCAGCCAAGTCGCGGTCAACATGAAGCAGTTCTTC

v_call: TRBV14
clone_size: many
cdr3_length: 15
d_call: TRBD1
j_call: TRBJ2-5
cdr3_aa: CASSQAGQGAGTQYF
cdr3_nt: TGTGCCAGCAGCCAAGCCGGACAGGGGGCTGGGACCCAGTACTTC

v_call: TRBV12-3/TRBV12-4
clone_size: many
cdr3_length: 14
d_call: TRBD2
j_call: TRBJ2-1
cdr3_aa: CASTSGGSYNEQFF
cdr3_nt: TGTGCCAGCACTAGCGGGGGCTCCTACAATGAGCAGTTCTTC

v_call: TRBV6-1
clone_size: many
cdr3_length: 15
d_call: NA
j_call: TRBJ2-7
cdr3_aa: CASSANRDLLDEQYF
cdr3_nt: TGTGCCAGCAGTGCAAACAGGGACCTTCTCGACGAGCAGTACTTC

v_call: TRBV10-3
clone_size: many
cdr3_length: 12
d_call: TRBD1
j_call: TRBJ1-2
cdr3_aa: CAISDDRGGYTF
cdr3_nt: TGTGCCATCAGTGATGACAGGGGCGGCTACACCTTC

v_call: TRBV9
clone_size: NA
cdr3_length: 16
d_call: TRBD1
j_call: TRBJ1-1
cdr3_aa: CASSVGTGVMNTEAFF
cdr3_nt: TGTGCCAGCAGCGTAGGGACAGGTGTCATGAACACTGAAGCTTTCTTT

v_call: TRBV11-3
clone_size: many
cdr3_length: 15
d_call: NA
j_call: TRBJ2-2
cdr3_aa: CASSLDGSHTGELFF
cdr3_nt: TGTGCCAGCAGCTTAGACGGCAGCCACACCGGGGAGCTGTTTTTT

v_call: TRBV5-1
clone_size: few
cdr3_length: 15
d_call: NA
j_call: TRBJ2-5
cdr3_aa: CASSSRPTREEAQYF
cdr3_nt: TGCGCCAGCAGCTCACGCCCTACTAGGGAAGAGGCCCAGTACTTC

v_call: TRBV19
clone_size: many
cdr3_length: 13
d_call: NA
j_call: TRBJ1-1
cdr3_aa: CAALGQANTEAFF
cdr3_nt: TGTGCCGCCTTGGGGCAGGCGAACACTGAAGCTTTCTTT

v_call: TRBV9
clone_size: NA
cdr3_length: 15
d_call: TRBD2
j_call: TRBJ2-1
cdr3_aa: CASSVRAGAYNEQFF
cdr3_nt: TGTGCCAGCAGCGTTCGAGCGGGGGCCTACAATGAGCAGTTCTTC

v_call: TRBV15
clone_size: NA
cdr3_length: 14
d_call: NA
j_call: TRBJ1-2
cdr3_aa: CATSREGAGDGYTF
cdr3_nt: TGTGCCACCAGCAGAGAGGGTGCGGGGGATGGCTACACCTTC

v_call: TRBV14
clone_size: few
cdr3_length: 16
d_call: NA
j_call: TRBJ2-2
cdr3_aa: CASSRKVPGLAGELFF
cdr3_nt: TGTGCCAGCAGCCGCAAGGTCCCAGGGTTGGCCGGGGAGCTGTTTTTT

v_call: TRBV5-1
clone_size: many
cdr3_length: 16
d_call: TRBD1
j_call: TRBJ2-5
cdr3_aa: CASSLWDSASQETQYF
cdr3_nt: TGCGCCAGCAGCCTCTGGGACAGCGCATCCCAAGAGACCCAGTACTTC

v_call: TRBV20-1
clone_size: NA
cdr3_length: 15
d_call: TRBD2
j_call: TRBJ2-7
cdr3_aa: CSATSGGAVSHEQYF
cdr3_nt: TGCAGTGCCACTAGCGGGGGGGCAGTCTCCCACGAGCAGTACTTC

v_call: TRBV20-1
clone_size: many
cdr3_length: 13
d_call: NA
j_call: TRBJ2-7
cdr3_aa: CGWWAGTSYEQYF
cdr3_nt: TGCGGCTGGTGGGCAGGGACCTCCTACGAGCAGTACTTC

v_call: TRBV7-9
clone_size: once
cdr3_length: 15
d_call: NA
j_call: TRBJ2-1
cdr3_aa: CASSLGYSGLDEQFF
cdr3_nt: TGTGCCAGCAGCTTAGGTTACAGCGGTCTGGATGAGCAGTTCTTC

v_call: TRBV29-1
clone_size: NA
cdr3_length: 16
d_call: NA
j_call: TRBJ2-7
cdr3_aa: CSVVLSGHRPPDEQYF
cdr3_nt: TGCAGCGTTGTTCTTTCGGGGCATCGACCCCCTGACGAGCAGTACTTC

v_call: TRBV5-6
clone_size: many
cdr3_length: 13
d_call: NA
j_call: TRBJ1-1
cdr3_aa: CASSLDSNTEAFF
cdr3_nt: TGTGCCAGCAGCTTGGACTCAAACACTGAAGCTTTCTTT

v_call: TRBV7-9
clone_size: few
cdr3_length: 13
d_call: NA
j_call: TRBJ2-1
cdr3_aa: CAKEGWQDNEQFF
cdr3_nt: TGTGCCAAGGAGGGATGGCAGGACAATGAGCAGTTCTTC

v_call: TRBV20-1
clone_size: many
cdr3_length: 15
d_call: TRBD1
j_call: TRBJ2-7
cdr3_aa: CSARDGTGYSYEQYF
cdr3_nt: TGCAGTGCTAGAGATGGGACAGGTTACTCCTACGAGCAGTACTTC

v_call: TRBV12-5
clone_size: many
cdr3_length: 17
d_call: NA
j_call: TRBJ1-2
cdr3_aa: CASGLVLPTAPNYGYTF
cdr3_nt: TGTGCTAGTGGTTTGGTACTACCGACGGCTCCTAACTATGGCTACACCTTC

v_call: TRBV20-1
clone_size: NA
cdr3_length: 17
d_call: TRBD2
j_call: TRBJ2-3
cdr3_aa: CSASSGSGGAGTDTQYF
cdr3_nt: TGCAGTGCTAGTTCAGGTAGCGGGGGGGCGGGCACAGATACGCAGTATTTT

v_call: TRBV7-9
clone_size: many
cdr3_length: 18
d_call: TRBD1
j_call: TRBJ2-2
cdr3_aa: CASSTNRGQGARTGELFF
cdr3_nt: TGTGCCAGCAGCACCAACCGGGGACAGGGGGCGCGGACCGGGGAGCTGTTTTTT

v_call: TRBV14
clone_size: many
cdr3_length: 15
d_call: TRBD1
j_call: TRBJ2-2
cdr3_aa: CASSYRQGHTGELFF
cdr3_nt: TGTGCCAGCAGCTATAGACAGGGGCACACCGGGGAGCTGTTTTTT

v_call: TRBV11-2
clone_size: many
cdr3_length: 15
d_call: NA
j_call: TRBJ2-7
cdr3_aa: CASRSRDGANYEQYF
cdr3_nt: TGTGCCAGCAGATCCCGGGACGGCGCAAACTACGAGCAGTACTTC

v_call: TRBV19
clone_size: few
cdr3_length: 11
d_call: NA
j_call: TRBJ1-2
cdr3_aa: CATTDPYGYTF
cdr3_nt: TGTGCCACGACAGATCCCTATGGCTACACCTTC